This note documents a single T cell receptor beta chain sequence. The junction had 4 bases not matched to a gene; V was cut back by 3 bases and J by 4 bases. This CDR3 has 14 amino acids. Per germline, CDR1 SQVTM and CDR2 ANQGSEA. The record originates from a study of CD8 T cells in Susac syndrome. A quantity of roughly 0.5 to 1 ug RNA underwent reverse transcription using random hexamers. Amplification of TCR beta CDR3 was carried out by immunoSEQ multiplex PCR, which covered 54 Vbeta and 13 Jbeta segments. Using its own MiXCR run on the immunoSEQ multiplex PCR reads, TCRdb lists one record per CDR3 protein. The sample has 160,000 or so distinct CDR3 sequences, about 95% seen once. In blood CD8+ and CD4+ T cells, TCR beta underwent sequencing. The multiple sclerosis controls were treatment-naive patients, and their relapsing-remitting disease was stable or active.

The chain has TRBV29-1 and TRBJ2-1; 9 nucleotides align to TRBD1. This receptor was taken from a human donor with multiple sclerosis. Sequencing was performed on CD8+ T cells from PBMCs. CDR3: CSVEGTGSYNEQFF. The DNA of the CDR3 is TGCAGCGTTGAGGGGACAGGGTCTTACAATGAGCAGTTCTTC.